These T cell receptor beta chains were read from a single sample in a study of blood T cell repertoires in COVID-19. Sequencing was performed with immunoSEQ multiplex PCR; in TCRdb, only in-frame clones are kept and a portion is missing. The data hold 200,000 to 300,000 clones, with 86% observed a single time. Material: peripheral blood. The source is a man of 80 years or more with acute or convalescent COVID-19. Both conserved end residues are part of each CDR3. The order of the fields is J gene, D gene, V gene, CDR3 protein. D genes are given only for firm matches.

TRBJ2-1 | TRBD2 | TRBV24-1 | CATSDDSGTSGRVYEQFF
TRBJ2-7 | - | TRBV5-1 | CASSVQGSSSYEQYF
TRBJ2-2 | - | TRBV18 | CASSPAGTGELFF
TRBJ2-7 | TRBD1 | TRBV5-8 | CASSYRGSYEQYF
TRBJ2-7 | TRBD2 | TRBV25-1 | CASTGLAGEQYF
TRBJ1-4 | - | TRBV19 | CASSLEGGKLFF
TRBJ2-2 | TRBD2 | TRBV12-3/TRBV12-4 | CASKRGPGELFF
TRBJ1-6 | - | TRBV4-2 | CASSQDPGSGNSPLHF
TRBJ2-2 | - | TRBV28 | CASSLPQGRTGELFF
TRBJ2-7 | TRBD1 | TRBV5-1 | CASSPTGTDYEQYF
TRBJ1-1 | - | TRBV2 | CASKKGVITEAFF
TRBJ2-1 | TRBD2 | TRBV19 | CARGVSGRNEQFF
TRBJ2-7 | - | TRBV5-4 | CASSLGQPHEQYF
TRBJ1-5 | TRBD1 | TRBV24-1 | CATSGGQGAGNQPQHF
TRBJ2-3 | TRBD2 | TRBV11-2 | CASSSGGARTDTQYF
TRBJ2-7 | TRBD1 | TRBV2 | CASRGGQGVHEQYF
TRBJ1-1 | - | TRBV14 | CASSQAGGRTEAFF
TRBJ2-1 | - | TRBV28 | CASSGPTSEQFF
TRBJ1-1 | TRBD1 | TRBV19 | CASSPIMGQQSFEAFF
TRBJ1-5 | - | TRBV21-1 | CASSTRTGVPGNQPQHF
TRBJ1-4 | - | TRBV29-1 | CSAGQGTNEKLFF
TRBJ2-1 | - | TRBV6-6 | CASSLRQRTYNEQFF
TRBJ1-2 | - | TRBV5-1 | CASSLNSRYYGYTF
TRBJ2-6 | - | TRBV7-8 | CASSPHRAPGANVLTF
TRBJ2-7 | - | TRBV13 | CASSFSGNSYEQYF
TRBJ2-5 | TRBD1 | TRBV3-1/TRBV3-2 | CASSLGTGGLPQETQYF
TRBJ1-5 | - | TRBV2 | CASSGGTGSNQPQHF
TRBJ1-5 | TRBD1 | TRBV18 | CASSPQGTGNQPQHF
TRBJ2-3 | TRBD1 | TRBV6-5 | CASSFATGSDTQYF
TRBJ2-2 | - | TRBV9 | CASSAELPGELFF
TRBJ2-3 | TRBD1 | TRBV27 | CASSLSRGPTDTQYF
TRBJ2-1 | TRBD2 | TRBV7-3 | CASSQGFPAGVGEQFF
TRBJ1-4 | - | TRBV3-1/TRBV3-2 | CASTLTVADEKLFF
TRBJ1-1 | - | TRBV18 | CASSSQGSNTEAFF
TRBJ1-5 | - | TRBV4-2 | CASSQAGPQPQHF
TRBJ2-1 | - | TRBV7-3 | CASSLGRADNEQFF
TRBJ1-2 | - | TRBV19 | CASSIREGLGYGYTF
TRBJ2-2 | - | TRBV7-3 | CASSFGGTGELFF
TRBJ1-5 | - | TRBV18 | CASSPLIRGGDQPQHF
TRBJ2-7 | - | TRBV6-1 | CASSEWGGWQYF
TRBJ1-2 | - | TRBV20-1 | CSAGFEGGYTF
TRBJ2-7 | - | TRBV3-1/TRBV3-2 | CASSQLLRAGEQYF
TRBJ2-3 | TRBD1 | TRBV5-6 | CASSWGQGGTDTQYF
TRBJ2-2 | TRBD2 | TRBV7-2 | CASSFSTSGVTGELFF
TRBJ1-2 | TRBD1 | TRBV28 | CASRVTGQGGGYTF
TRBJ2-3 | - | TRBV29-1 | CSGLALLTDTQYF
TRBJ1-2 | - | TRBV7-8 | CASSLGPNYGYTF
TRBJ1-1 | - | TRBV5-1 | CASSLTEQNTEAFF
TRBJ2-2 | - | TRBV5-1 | CASSSTATTGELFF
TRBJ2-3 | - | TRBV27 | CASSHTDTQYF
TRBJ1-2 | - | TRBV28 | CASSTGGIAGKYGYTF
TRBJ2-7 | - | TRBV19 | CASRGAGVSKRDEQYF
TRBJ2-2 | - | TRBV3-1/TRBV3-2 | CASSQQGLENTGELFF
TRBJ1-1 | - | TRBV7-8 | CASSLASQAKNTEAFF